This TCR beta chain was identified during a study of vaccination and CD4 T cells after COVID-19. Study-level information: Overlapping SARS-CoV-2, HCoV-NL63, HCoV-OC43 and HCoV-229E spike peptides were used to stimulate cells.

Findings of the study overall: The median number of SARS-CoV-2-reactive clonotypes increased from roughly 21 to 40, a change that did not reach significance. It was observed that, in convalescent patients, a median around 90% of reactive clones arose only post-vaccination.

A remark on this clonotype: Antigen specificity is unknown.

This sample's treatment: roughly 11-day PBMC culture with coronavirus spike peptide pools or control peptides (ViraFEST assay). Cultured CD4+ T cell DNA underwent sequencing with the Oncomine TCR Beta short-read assay. TCRdb ran MiXCR on the PCR reads and lists one entry per CDR3 protein. The profile covers about 19,000 distinct CDR3 sequences, with around 42% appearing a single time and roughly 14% taken by the ten largest. Sequenced sample: cultured CD4+ T cells from blood. This sequence originates from a human donor with COVID-19.

For the CDR3, the DNA is TGTGCCAGCAGACGACAGGGAGGGGAGACCCAGTACTTC. It specifies CASRRQGGETQYF. The gene calls are TRBV6-1 and TRBJ2-5; D tentatively fits TRBD1 or TRBD2 (7 bases each). This CDR3 is 13 amino acids long. Between the trimmed V and J ends, which lost 6 bases and 5 bases, there was a span of 13 bases. Germline lookup yields CDR1 MNHNS and CDR2 SASEGT.